Presented here are 15 T cell receptor beta chains from one specimen sequenced in a study of control samples from healthy donors and cancer patients. Libraries were prepared by immunoSEQ multiplex PCR; TCRdb keeps only in-frame clonotypes and omits some of them. This table has 150,000 to 160,000 clones, around 95% appearing once. Material: blood. These receptor sequences come from a man aged 40-55 years in good health.

This clone was seen a few times. The chain carries TRBV18 and TRBJ2-7, with D possibly matching TRBD2 (6 bases). Deletions cut 0 bases from V and 6 bases from J, with 15 bases between. This CDR3 is 15 amino acids long. CDR1 and CDR2 from the germline V gene are KGHSH and LQKENI. The CDR3 reads CASSPPAGPSTEQYF. The CDR3 DNA sequence: TGTGCCAGCTCACCACCGGCGGGACCATCAACCGAGCAGTACTTC. Using reference TRBV18 and TRBJ2-7 for the parts outside the CDR3, the full variable domain is NAGVMQNPRHLVRRRGQEARLRCSPMKGHSHVYWYRQLPEEGLKFMVYLQKENIIDESGMPKERFSAEFPKEGPSILRIQQVVRGDSAAYFCASSPPAGPSTEQYFGPGTRLTVT.

This clone appeared once. The V gene is TRBV12-5, the J gene TRBJ2-1; D remains unclear. V gave up 5 bases and J gave up 7 bases, with 6 bases separating them. Germline V lookup: CDR1 LGHNT, CDR2 FRNRAP. This CDR3 is built from 11 residues. CDR3: CASGRVNEQFF. For the CDR3, the DNA is TGTGCTAGTGGTAGGGTAAATGAGCAGTTCTTC.

CDR3 amino acids: CATSREGGHTDTQYF. Written as DNA, the CDR3 is TGTGCCACCAGCAGGGAAGGGGGGCACACAGATACGCAGTATTTT. The rearrangement uses TRBV15 and TRBJ2-3; D possibly uses TRBD1 or TRBD2 (6 bases each). Looked up from germline, CDR1 is LNHNV and CDR2 is YYDKDF (reference sequence). V was pared by 3 bases and J by 2 bases, with 12 bases between. The CDR3 spans 15 residues.

The rearrangement links TRBV27 to TRBJ2-1; 9 positions match TRBD1. Germline V gene lookup returns CDR1 MNHEY and CDR2 SMNVEV (reference sequence). The CDR3 is made up of 15 amino acids. V shed 6 bases, J shed 2 bases, and the junction held 5 bases outside the gene matches. In DNA form, the CDR3 reads TGTGCCAGCAGCTTTGGACAGGGGACCTACAATGAGCAGTTCTTC. Translating gives CASSFGQGTYNEQFF.

The chain uses TRBV10-2 and TRBJ1-4; D uncertain. V was clipped by 3 bases and J by 2 bases, with 10 bases between them. Germline V lookup: CDR1 WSHSY, CDR2 SAAADI. The CDR3 has 15 amino acids. In DNA form, the CDR3 reads TGCGCCAGCAGTGATCCGACGACGACTAATGAAAAACTGTTTTTT. This codes for CASSDPTTTNEKLFF.

V and J are TRBV2 and TRBJ1-1, with D possibly matching TRBD1 (6 bases). Looked up from germline, CDR1 is SNHLY and CDR2 is FYNNEI. V lost 6 bases and J lost 0, with 11 bases in between. The CDR3 sequence is 14 residues long. CDR3 in DNA: TGTGCCAGCAGAGGGGGGCAACTGAACACTGAAGCTTTCTTT. Amino acid sequence: CASRGGQLNTEAFF.

V usage is TRBV6-6 and J usage is TRBJ2-1; possibly TRBD1 for D (5 bases). With 6 bases removed from V and 6 bases from J, the gap between germline ends came to 15 bases. CDR1 is MNHNY and CDR2 is SVGAGI in the germline V gene (reference sequence). The CDR3 length is 14 residues. CDR3 in amino acids: CASSPYSGFNEQFF. Written as DNA, the CDR3 is TGTGCCAGCAGCCCTTATTCAGGGTTCAATGAGCAGTTCTTC.

A note on this clone: At one end, the junction sequence differs from germline, possibly due to a read error. This chain uses TRBV2 with TRBJ1-4; 10 bases fit TRBD1. This CDR3 is built from 14 residues. Germline CDR1 and CDR2: SNHLY and FYNNEI. As DNA, the CDR3 is TGTGCCAGCAACCGACAGGGGGCTAACGAAAAACTGTTTTTT. It encodes CASNRQGANEKLFF.

The chain couples TRBV6-5 to TRBJ2-4; D ambiguous. The CDR3 consists of 13 residues. From germline, CDR1 is MNHEY and CDR2 SVGAGI. Trimming pared 10 bases from V and 2 bases from J, leaving 12 bases between. In DNA form, the CDR3 reads TGTGCCATCCAGACACTTTCCAAAAACATTCAGTACTTC. The encoded protein is CAIQTLSKNIQYF.

The chain couples TRBV6-4 to TRBJ1-5; D is unresolved. The CDR3 has 17 residues. In germline, CDR1 is MRHNA, CDR2 SNTAGT. V was pared by 0 bases and J by 3 bases, with 15 bases between. The CDR3 spells CASSDSSRWQLNQPQHF. The CDR3 region has the DNA TGTGCCAGCAGTGACTCGTCTCGGTGGCAACTCAATCAGCCCCAGCATTTT.

V is TRBV7-2 and J is TRBJ2-7, with 7 bases fitting TRBD1. With 4 bases clipped from V and 7 bases from J, the junction kept 10 bases outside the gene matches. The germline gives CDR1 SGHTA, CDR2 FQGNSA. The CDR3 is 14 residues long. The CDR3 is CASSSAQGVKEQYF. CDR3 DNA sequence: TGTGCCAGCAGCTCCGCTCAGGGGGTGAAAGAGCAGTACTTC. The entire variable domain, with the rest obtained from reference TRBV7-2 and TRBJ2-7, is as follows: GAGVSQSPSNKVTEKGKDVELRCDPISGHTALYWYRQSLGQGLEFLIYFQGNSAPDKSGLPSDRFSAERTGGSVSTLTIQRTQQEDSAVYLCASSSAQGVKEQYFGPGTRLTVT.

In this sample, this clone turned up once. One end of the junction is discordant with germline, which a read error may explain. This rearrangement joins TRBV14 to TRBJ1-2; 9 nucleotides line up with TRBD1. Germline V CDR1 and CDR2: SGHDN, FVKESK. The CDR3 is made up of 14 amino acids. As DNA, the CDR3 is TGTGCCAGCAGTCAAGACAGGGGGAGGTATGGCTACACCTTC. It translates to CASSQDRGRYGYTF.

J is TRBJ2-1 and V is TRBV19; 10 bases match TRBD1. V trimming: 9 bases; J trimming: 6 bases; junction bases outside the gene matches: 8. In germline, CDR1 is LNHDA, CDR2 SQIVND (reference sequence). CDR3 size: 14 residues. The CDR3 reads CASDPGQGFNEQFF. The CDR3 nucleotides are TGTGCCAGCGACCCGGGACAGGGGTTCAATGAGCAGTTCTTC.

This clone was detected once. The chain uses TRBV2 and TRBJ1-2; the D is unclear. This CDR3 region has 14 residues. The V end lost 1 base, the J end lost 8 bases, and 14 bases lay between the germline ends. CDR1 SNHLY and CDR2 FYNNEI come from the germline V gene. The CDR3 loop reads CASSEGDADRGYTF. Here the CDR3 DNA reads TGTGCCAGCAGTGAAGGTGACGCAGATAGGGGCTACACCTTC.

The chain has TRBV28 and TRBJ2-7; D ambiguous. This CDR3 has 16 amino acids. Trimming shortened V by 5 bases and J by 4 bases, and 21 bases separated the two germline ends. Germline-derived CDR1 and CDR2 are MDHEN and SYDVKM. The CDR3 spells CASSALRPPKSYEQYF. DNA of the CDR3: TGTGCCAGCAGTGCACTGCGGCCGCCTAAGAGTTACGAGCAGTACTTC.